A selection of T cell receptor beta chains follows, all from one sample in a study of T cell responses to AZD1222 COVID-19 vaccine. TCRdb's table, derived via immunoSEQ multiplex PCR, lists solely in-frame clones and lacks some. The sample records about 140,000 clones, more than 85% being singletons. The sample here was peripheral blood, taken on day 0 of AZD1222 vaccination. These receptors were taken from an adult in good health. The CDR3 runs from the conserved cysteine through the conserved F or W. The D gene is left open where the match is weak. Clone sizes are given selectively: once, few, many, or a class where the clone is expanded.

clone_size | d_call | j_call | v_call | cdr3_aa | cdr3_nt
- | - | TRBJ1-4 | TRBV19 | CASSMQPNEKLFF | TGTGCCAGTAGTATGCAGCCTAATGAAAAACTGTTTTTT
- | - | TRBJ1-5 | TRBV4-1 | CASSTQGSGQPQHF | TGCGCCAGCAGCACCCAGGGGTCTGGCCAGCCCCAGCATTTT
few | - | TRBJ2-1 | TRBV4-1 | CASSQDYITPPGVVHNEQFF | TGCGCCAGCAGCCAAGATTATATCACCCCCCCGGGAGTAGTCCACAATGAGCAGTTCTTC
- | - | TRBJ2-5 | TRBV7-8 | CASSLGQSETQYF | TGTGCCAGCAGCTTAGGACAGTCAGAGACCCAGTACTTC
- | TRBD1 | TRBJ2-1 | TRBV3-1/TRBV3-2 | CASSRDRVNNEQFF | TGTGCCAGCAGCCGGGACAGGGTAAACAATGAGCAGTTCTTC
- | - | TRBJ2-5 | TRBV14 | CASSQGRGGETQYF | TGTGCCAGCAGCCAAGGGAGGGGTGGAGAGACCCAGTACTTC
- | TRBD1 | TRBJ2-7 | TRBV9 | CASSVGQGATYEQYF | TGTGCCAGCAGCGTAGGACAGGGGGCCACCTACGAGCAGTACTTC
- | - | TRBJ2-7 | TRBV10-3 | CAISLATYEQYF | TGTGCCATCAGCCTCGCGACCTACGAGCAGTACTTC
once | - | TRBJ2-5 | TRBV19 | CASSLVGQGGETQYF | TGTGCCAGTAGTCTCGTCGGGCAGGGGGGGGAGACCCAGTACTTC
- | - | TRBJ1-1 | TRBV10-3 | CAISESKRAEAFF | TGTGCCATCAGTGAGTCGAAAAGGGCCGAAGCTTTCTTT